This entry lists 16 T cell receptor beta chains sequenced from one sample in a study of blood T cell repertoires in COVID-19. Sequencing used immunoSEQ multiplex PCR; TCRdb keeps in-frame clones, though not all of them. The table includes roughly 260,000 clones, 70% to 90% detected once. Sequenced material: PBMCs or T cells enriched from blood (not recorded which). The receptors originated from a woman in her 50s who had recovered from COVID-19.

This chain connects TRBV6-5 to TRBJ2-1, with TRBD2 identical over 10 bases. CDR1 MNHEY and CDR2 SVGAGI come from the germline V gene. The ends lost 2 bases at V and 3 bases at J; junction bases unmatched: 4. The CDR3 extends over 16 amino acids. In DNA, the CDR3 is TGTGCCAGCAGTTACCGCACTAGCGGGATCTACAATGAGCAGTTCTTC. The encoded protein is CASSYRTSGIYNEQFF.

The chain has TRBV11-3 and TRBJ1-1, with a possible D match to TRBD1 (6 bases). Germline loops: CDR1 SGHNT, CDR2 YENEEA. Trimming removed 3 bases at V and 6 bases at J, with 11 bases between. The CDR3 is 13 residues long. CDR3 nucleotide sequence: TGTGCCAGCAGCTTTGACAGGATGGCTGAAGCTTTCTTT. This sequence encodes CASSFDRMAEAFF. Variable domain in full (rest from reference TRBV11-3 and TRBJ1-1): EAGVVQSPRYKIIEKKQPVAFWCNPISGHNTLYWYLQNLGQGPELLIRYENEEAVDDSQLPKDRFSAERLKGVDSTLKIQPAELGDSAVYLCASSFDRMAEAFFGQGTRLTVV.

V gene TRBV7-9 combines with J gene TRBJ2-5; D might be TRBD2 (7 bases). V lost 5 bases and J 2 bases, leaving 12 bases between the germline ends. CDR1 and CDR2 from the germline V gene are SEHNR and FQNEAQ (reference sequence). The CDR3 is 14 residues long. The CDR3 here is CASSDRGGQETQYF. The CDR3 region has the DNA TGTGCCAGCAGCGATAGGGGGGGACAAGAGACCCAGTACTTC. The whole variable domain, remainder taken from reference TRBV7-9 and TRBJ2-5, is DTGVSQNPRHKITKRGQNVTFRCDPISEHNRLYWYRQTLGQGPEFLTYFQNEAQLEKSRLLSDRFSAERPKGSFSTLEIQRTEQGDSAMYLCASSDRGGQETQYFGPGTRLLVL.

V is TRBV28 and J is TRBJ2-7; a weak D match, TRBD2 (5 bases). The CDR3 has 15 amino acids. CDR1 is MDHEN, CDR2 SYDVKM, per germline. Trimming stripped 3 bases from V and 0 bases from J, with 12 bases between. DNA of the CDR3: TGTGCCAGCAGTTTGCAGCGGCTGAGCTCCTACGAGCAGTACTTC. Its translation: CASSLQRLSSYEQYF.

This clone appeared a single time. V gene TRBV10-2 combines with J gene TRBJ1-1; possibly TRBD1 for D (5 bases). V gave up 8 bases and J gave up 4 bases, with 14 bases separating them. The CDR3 covers 13 residues. Germline V gives CDR1 WSHSY, CDR2 SAAADI. CDR3 coding DNA: TGCGCCAGCCGGTGGGGCTTTGGCACTGAAGCTTTCTTT. Residues: CASRWGFGTEAFF.

This clone was seen only a few times. The rearrangement joins TRBV28 to TRBJ1-3, with a possible D match to TRBD1 (5 bases). The CDR3 sequence is 13 residues long. Between the trimmed V and J ends, which lost 6 bases and 7 bases, there was a span of 13 bases. In germline, CDR1 is MDHEN, CDR2 SYDVKM. The CDR3 here is CASRGTGPNTIYF. The CDR3 DNA is TGTGCCAGCAGAGGGACTGGCCCGAACACCATATATTTT.

The V gene is TRBV30, the J gene TRBJ1-4, with a weak D call TRBD1 (5 bases). Trimming removed 0 bases at V and 5 bases at J, with 13 bases between. This CDR3 comprises 15 residues. The V gene's germline CDR1 is GTSNPN and CDR2 SVGIG (reference sequence). The CDR3 region is CAWSVRSGWNEKLFF. CDR3 nucleotides: TGTGCCTGGAGTGTACGGTCAGGGTGGAATGAAAAACTGTTTTTT.

This sequence joins TRBV19 and TRBJ1-6; possibly TRBD1 for D (6 bases). The germline V gene has CDR1 LNHDA and CDR2 SQIVND (reference sequence). V dropped 6 bases and J dropped 8 bases, with 17 bases sitting between them. This CDR3 region has 15 residues. The CDR3 loop is CASRVTGGGDSPLHF. The CDR3 bases are TGTGCCAGTAGAGTGACAGGCGGGGGAGATTCACCCCTCCACTTT. Variable domain in full (rest from reference TRBV19 and TRBJ1-6): DGGITQSPKYLFRKEGQNVTLSCEQNLNHDAMYWYRQDPGQGLRLIYYSQIVNDFQKGDIAEGYSVSREKKESFPLTVTSAQKNPTAFYLCASRVTGGGDSPLHFGNGTRLTVT.

This clone came up many times. The CDR3 DNA follows: TGTGCCAGCAGCGGGGGACTAGCGGAAGTAACCGGGGAGCTGTTTTTT. Translating gives CASSGGLAEVTGELFF. The chain links TRBV5-4 to TRBJ2-2; 11 bases agree with TRBD2. Germline values: CDR1 SGHNT, CDR2 YYREEE (reference sequence). With V trimmed by 4 bases and J by 5 bases, 7 bases remained unmatched. The CDR3 sequence is 16 residues long.

The chain combines TRBV4-1 with TRBJ1-4; 7 positions match TRBD1. Germline CDR1 is MGHRA and CDR2 is YSYEKL. There are 15 residues in the CDR3. V was clipped by 2 bases and J by 8 bases; unmatched bases: 8. The CDR3 loop is CASSQFDGTAEKLFF. CDR3 DNA sequence: TGCGCCAGCAGCCAATTCGACGGGACAGCCGAAAAACTGTTTTTT.

The V call is TRBV6-5, the J call TRBJ1-2; TRBD1 agrees at 8 bases. CDR1 is MNHEY and CDR2 is SVGAGI in the germline V gene. The V gene end was trimmed by 8 bases and the J gene end by 8 bases; junction bases not matched to a gene: 13. The CDR3 length is 14 residues. CDR3 loop: CASGQGRRGSGYTF. In nucleotides, the CDR3 is TGTGCCAGCGGACAGGGTCGACGGGGGAGCGGCTACACCTTC.

A single count supports this clone. V usage is TRBV4-1 and J usage is TRBJ1-2; D is undetermined. Trimming shortened V by 0 bases and J by 8 bases, and 4 bases separated the two germline ends. The CDR3 length is 11 residues. Germline V gene lookup returns CDR1 MGHRA and CDR2 YSYEKL. The CDR3 DNA reads TGCGCCAGCAGCCAAGAACAGGGCTACACCTTC. It specifies CASSQEQGYTF.

This chain links TRBV5-5 with TRBJ2-5, with 9 nucleotides matching TRBD1. The CDR3 consists of 15 residues. J was trimmed by 2 bases and V by 5 bases; bases with no gene match: 7. Germline assignment: CDR1 SGHKS and CDR2 YYEKEE (reference sequence). DNA for the CDR3: TGTGCCAGCAGACTTGGACAGGGGAATCAAGAGACCCAGTACTTC. It specifies CASRLGQGNQETQYF.

The chain joins TRBV5-6 to TRBJ2-7; D may be TRBD1 (5 bases). The CDR3 covers 13 residues. Trimming removed 7 bases from V and 1 base from J, with 12 bases in between. From germline, CDR1 is SGHDT and CDR2 YYEEEE. CDR3 sequence reads: CASVSRQSYEQYF. The CDR3 DNA reads TGTGCCAGCGTATCAAGACAGTCCTACGAGCAGTACTTC.

The chain uses TRBV29-1 and TRBJ2-1; tentatively, D is TRBD2 (7 bases). CDR1 SQVTM and CDR2 ANQGSEA come from the germline V gene. The CDR3 length is 14 residues. Between the trimmed V and J ends, which lost 5 bases and 8 bases, there was a span of 19 bases. The CDR3 protein is CSVLGGRAADEQFF. CDR3 sequence (DNA): TGCAGCGTTCTAGGGGGGAGGGCCGCGGATGAGCAGTTCTTC.

V is TRBV2 and J is TRBJ2-3; 9 bases are shared with TRBD2. In germline, CDR1 is SNHLY, CDR2 FYNNEI. The CDR3 sequence is 15 residues long. The V segment lost 10 bases and the J segment 2 bases; nucleotides outside the gene matches: 10. The CDR3 reads CATTLAGKATDTQYF. CDR3 bases: TGTGCCACCACCCTAGCGGGGAAGGCCACAGATACGCAGTATTTT.